The 26 T cell receptor beta chains below come from one sample, sequenced in a study of PD-1 blockade in classical Hodgkin lymphoma. With no exception, relapse followed autologous stem cell transplantation in all patients, and brentuximab vedotin exposure varied. Assay used: immunoSEQ multiplex PCR; TCRdb lists only in-frame clones, some missing. The table includes about 58,000 clones, 70% to 90% detected once. The sample consisted of peripheral blood mononuclear cells (PBMCs), taken before the second cycle of nivolumab. The receptor source for this set is a human donor with classical Hodgkin lymphoma.

This chain joins TRBV7-8 and TRBJ2-7; 8 nucleotides match TRBD1. Trimming cost V 2 bases and J 5 bases; bases outside gene matches: 2. Germline CDR1 SGHVS, CDR2 FQNEAQ. The CDR3 is 13 amino acids. Here the CDR3 reads CASSLIQGDEQYF. The CDR3 DNA reads as TGTGCCAGCAGCTTAATACAGGGGGACGAGCAGTACTTC.

This rearrangement joins TRBV10-3 to TRBJ1-6, with D hard to call. The CDR3 sequence is 15 residues long. CDR1 and CDR2 (germline): ENHRY, SYGVKD. The germline V and J ends were trimmed by 0 bases and 8 bases, with 11 bases remaining between them. CDR3 DNA: TGTGCCATCAGTGAGTCTGGGGTGTTGGATTCACCCCTCCACTTT. Encoded protein: CAISESGVLDSPLHF.

This clone is a singleton in its sample. V is TRBV7-9 and J is TRBJ2-5, with a tentative D call TRBD1 (5 bases). The germline V and J ends were trimmed by 7 bases and 5 bases, with 14 bases remaining between them. CDR3 size: 13 residues. In germline, CDR1 is SEHNR, CDR2 FQNEAQ (reference sequence). The DNA of the CDR3 is TGTGCCAGCACCCTAAGGGGCCTGGAGACCCAGTACTTC. This codes for CASTLRGLETQYF.

The J gene is TRBJ2-4, the V gene TRBV6-5; D possibly matches TRBD1 or TRBD2 (6 bases each). V dropped 7 bases and J dropped 0 bases, with 13 bases sitting between them. The germline V gene has CDR1 MNHEY and CDR2 SVGAGI. This CDR3 has 15 amino acids. Written as DNA, the CDR3 is TGTGCCAGCACCTCGGGGGCCCTAGCCAAAAACATTCAGTACTTC. Amino acids: CASTSGALAKNIQYF.

This chain connects TRBV5-1 to TRBJ2-1; 8 nucleotides align to TRBD2. Germline V gives CDR1 SGHRS, CDR2 YFSETQ. The CDR3 loop spans 15 amino acids. The V segment lost 4 bases and the J segment 7 bases; nucleotides outside the gene matches: 10. CDR3 loop: CASSHQRGTVNEQFF. The DNA of the CDR3 is TGCGCCAGCAGCCACCAGCGGGGGACGGTAAATGAGCAGTTCTTC.

The chain couples TRBV4-1 to TRBJ2-5; D may be TRBD1 (5 bases). This CDR3 is built from 16 residues. V was pared by 2 bases and J by 5 bases, with 18 bases between. From germline, CDR1 is MGHRA and CDR2 YSYEKL. CDR3 sequence (DNA): TGCGCCAGCAGCCAACCCCATGGGGCCTCTGGCGAGACCCAGTACTTC. As protein: CASSQPHGASGETQYF.

This clone was seen a handful of times. The CDR3 here is CSVGGTGGTEAFF. DNA of the CDR3: TGCAGCGTCGGGGGGACAGGGGGCACAGAAGCTTTCTTT. This chain joins TRBV29-1 and TRBJ1-1, with TRBD1 matching over 12 bases. V trimming: 6 bases; J trimming: 8 bases; junction bases outside the gene matches: 7. Germline CDR1 is SQVTM and CDR2 is ANQGSEA. CDR3 size: 13 residues.

The V call is TRBV4-1, the J call TRBJ2-1; D remains ambiguous. Per germline, CDR1 MGHRA and CDR2 YSYEKL. The CDR3 loop spans 14 amino acids. V gave up 4 bases and J gave up 0 bases, with 7 bases separating them. As DNA, the CDR3 is TGCGCCAGCAGCCTACCACGCTCCTACAATGAGCAGTTCTTC. It encodes CASSLPRSYNEQFF.

This clone was counted a few times. This chain joins TRBV7-9 and TRBJ2-1; 10 bases match TRBD1. The junction had 11 bases not matched to a gene; V was cut back by 5 bases and J by 7 bases. The germline V gene has CDR1 SEHNR and CDR2 FQNEAQ (reference sequence). The CDR3 extends over 16 amino acids. CDR3: CASSLIGTGVVNEQFF. CDR3 DNA: TGTGCCAGCAGCCTCATTGGGACAGGGGTAGTAAATGAGCAGTTCTTC.

The V gene is TRBV7-3, the J gene TRBJ2-2; 11 bases map to TRBD2. In germline, CDR1 is SGHTA, CDR2 FQGTGA. The V segment lost 2 bases and the J segment 8 bases; nucleotides outside the gene matches: 7. CDR3 length: 16 residues. The CDR3 region is CASSLGTSGLGGELFF. CDR3 coding DNA: TGTGCCAGCAGCTTAGGGACTAGCGGACTCGGGGGGGAGCTGTTTTTT.

This chain connects TRBV9 to TRBJ1-1; D remains ambiguous. From germline, CDR1 is SGDLS and CDR2 YYNGEE. The CDR3 loop spans 15 amino acids. Trimming removed 3 bases at V and 1 base at J, with 13 bases between. The CDR3 nucleotides read TGTGCCAGCAGCGGAACGACACGGGGGAACACTGAAGCTTTCTTT. It specifies CASSGTTRGNTEAFF.

The chain employs TRBV7-3 and TRBJ2-2; no definite D call. The CDR3 has 14 amino acids. V gave up 2 bases and J gave up 2 bases, with 6 bases separating them. Germline-derived CDR1 and CDR2 are SGHTA and FQGTGA. Here the CDR3 DNA reads TGTGCCAGCAGCTTACTTTCTAACACCGGGGAGCTGTTTTTT. It translates to CASSLLSNTGELFF.

For the CDR3, the DNA is TGTGCCAGCAGTTTATCGAGCTGGAATCAGCCCCAGCATTTT. This sequence encodes CASSLSSWNQPQHF. The chain uses TRBV27 and TRBJ1-5; unclear D gene. This CDR3 spans 14 amino acids. V was shortened by 0 bases and J by 4 bases, with 7 bases between the two germline ends. Germline assignment: CDR1 MNHEY and CDR2 SMNVEV (reference sequence).

The chain employs TRBV7-2 and TRBJ2-5; tentative D call: TRBD2 (6 bases). The V end lost 5 bases, the J end lost 4 bases, and 20 bases lay between the germline ends. CDR3 length equals 16 residues. Per the germline V gene, CDR1 is SGHTA and CDR2 is FQGNSA. The CDR3, as DNA: TGTGCCAGCAGCACGCCCACGGGACTTGGCAGAGAGACCCAGTACTTC. Protein product: CASSTPTGLGRETQYF.

The chain has TRBV4-1 and TRBJ2-2; 16 bases map to TRBD2. Germline V gives CDR1 MGHRA, CDR2 YSYEKL. The CDR3 totals 21 residues. The trim removed 1 base at V and 5 bases at J, leaving 13 bases unmatched. The CDR3 nucleotides are TGCGCCAGCAGCCAAGGGGGGCTGGGACTAGCGGGGGGGCTGAGGACCGGGGAGCTGTTTTTT. Amino acid sequence: CASSQGGLGLAGGLRTGELFF.

A few counts support this clone. The rearrangement uses TRBV28 and TRBJ2-7; possible D gene TRBD2, 5 bases. Germline values: CDR1 MDHEN, CDR2 SYDVKM. V dropped 8 bases and J dropped 4 bases, with 18 bases sitting between them. This CDR3 region has 14 residues. CDR3 sequence: CASLPNRGGYEQYF. The CDR3 nucleotides are TGTGCCAGCCTTCCCAACCGCGGCGGGTACGAGCAGTACTTC.

The chain carries TRBV28 and TRBJ1-2, with unresolved D. This CDR3 spans 16 amino acids. The germline CDR1 and CDR2 sequences are MDHEN and SYDVKM. V was cut by 7 bases and J by 2 bases, with 20 bases left in between. This CDR3 reads CASTAPGWSMNYGYTF. The CDR3 nucleotides read TGTGCCAGCACCGCGCCCGGCTGGTCCATGAACTATGGCTACACCTTC.

In its sample, this clone was seen a few times. The rearrangement uses TRBV27 and TRBJ1-3, with 10 bases matching TRBD1. This CDR3 has 14 amino acids. Germline V gene sequence: CDR1 MNHEY, CDR2 SMNVEV (reference sequence). V was pared by 5 bases and J by 8 bases, with 6 bases of the junction left unmatched. The CDR3 here is CASSPGTGEDTIYF. CDR3 DNA sequence: TGTGCCAGCAGTCCCGGGACAGGGGAGGACACCATATATTTT.

This clone is categorized as medium-sized. In DNA form, the CDR3 reads TGCGCCAGCAGCACCGGGCCAAATCAGCCCCAGCATTTT. Translation: CASSTGPNQPQHF. The chain uses TRBV5-1 and TRBJ1-5, with D unresolved. The CDR3 is 13 amino acids. Germline V gene lookup returns CDR1 SGHRS and CDR2 YFSETQ. The V and J ends lost 4 bases and 4 bases respectively, with 9 bases between them.

This clone was observed once. V is TRBV5-1 and J is TRBJ1-1; D is ambiguous. The CDR3 consists of 14 residues. Germline V gives CDR1 SGHRS, CDR2 YFSETQ. V dropped 6 bases and J dropped 0 bases, with 12 bases sitting between them. The CDR3: CASTIGPMNTEAFF. As DNA, the CDR3 is TGCGCCAGCACCATCGGACCGATGAACACTGAAGCTTTCTTT.

The V call is TRBV5-1, the J call TRBJ2-1, with a possible D match to TRBD2 (5 bases). V was clipped by 5 bases and J by 0 bases, with 6 bases between them. The CDR3 loop spans 13 amino acids. Germline CDR1 is SGHRS and CDR2 is YFSETQ. The CDR3 DNA reads TGCGCCAGCAGGGACTTCTCCTACAATGAGCAGTTCTTC. It is translated as CASRDFSYNEQFF.

This clone was recorded only once. The rearrangement joins TRBV5-6 to TRBJ2-7, with D possibly being TRBD2 (5 bases). Per germline, CDR1 SGHDT and CDR2 YYEEEE. The V gene lost 0 bases and the J gene lost 2 bases, with 9 bases spanning the gap. The CDR3 totals 14 residues. CDR3 bases: TGTGCCAGCAGCTTGGGAGGGAAGGCCTACGAGCAGTACTTC. It codes for CASSLGGKAYEQYF. The variable domain in full, with the rest retrieved from reference TRBV5-6 and TRBJ2-7, is DAGVTQSPTHLIKTRGQQVTLRCSPKSGHDTVSWYQQALGQGPQFIFQYYEEEERQRGNFPDRFSGHQFPNYSSELNVNALLLGDSALYLCASSLGGKAYEQYFGPGTRLTVT.

The chain uses TRBV5-1 and TRBJ2-2, with 10 bases that match TRBD1. Germline trimming cut 3 bases from V and 5 bases from J; bases unmatched to any gene: 4. The CDR3 runs to 15 residues. Germline-derived CDR1 and CDR2 are SGHRS and YFSETQ. The CDR3 is CASSSTGGSTGELFF. The CDR3 coding sequence is TGCGCCAGCAGCTCGACAGGGGGCTCTACCGGGGAGCTGTTTTTT.

This clone has only one observation. The chain is built from TRBV5-1 and TRBJ2-3, with 13 bases lining up with TRBD2. This CDR3 spans 15 amino acids. The V gene's germline CDR1 is SGHRS and CDR2 YFSETQ. With 5 bases clipped from V and 0 bases from J, the junction kept 0 bases outside the gene matches. CDR3 region: CASRLAGGSTDTQYF. CDR3 DNA: TGCGCCAGCAGACTAGCGGGGGGGAGCACAGATACGCAGTATTTT. The entire variable domain, with the rest obtained from reference TRBV5-1 and TRBJ2-3, is as follows: KAGVTQTPRYLIKTRGQQVTLSCSPISGHRSVSWYQQTPGQGLQFLFEYFSETQRNKGNFPGRFSGRQFSNSRSEMNVSTLELGDSALYLCASRLAGGSTDTQYFGPGTRLTVL.

The V call is TRBV23-1, the J call TRBJ2-3, with 7 bases aligning to TRBD2. TRBV23-1 is recorded as an ORF, its role being uncertain. Losses at the gene ends were 0 bases for V and 5 bases for J; bases not matched to a gene: 8. This CDR3 region has 16 residues. CDR3 sequence (DNA): TGCGCCAGCAGTCAATCGAAAGCGGGGTTCGGAGATACGCAGTATTTT. This sequence encodes CASSQSKAGFGDTQYF.

The V and J genes are TRBV30 and TRBJ2-7; the D gene is possibly TRBD2 (6 bases). V was clipped by 4 bases and J by 0 bases, with 7 bases between them. The CDR3 is made up of 12 amino acids. The germline V gene encodes CDR1 GTSNPN and CDR2 SVGIG (reference sequence). DNA for the CDR3: TGTGCCTGGATCGGGGGCTCCTACGAGCAGTACTTC. Amino acid sequence: CAWIGGSYEQYF.